What follows are 30 T cell receptor beta chains derived from one specimen sequenced in a study of blood T cell repertoires in COVID-19. Method: immunoSEQ multiplex PCR; TCRdb's copy keeps in-frame clones and lacks some. The sample carries hundreds of thousands of clones, roughly 86% recorded once. The sequencing sample was made of peripheral blood. These receptors were obtained from a woman in her 30s with COVID-19, enrolled during active disease.

This chain connects TRBV11-2 to TRBJ2-2, with 9 bases matching TRBD2. CDR3 length: 15 residues. Germline V gene lookup returns CDR1 SGHAT and CDR2 FQNNGV. V dropped 6 bases and J dropped 6; count of bases not matched to a gene: 8. CDR3 loop: CASRRAGGEAGELFF. The CDR3 nucleotides read TGTGCCAGCAGGCGAGCGGGGGGAGAGGCCGGGGAGCTGTTTTTT.

The genes are TRBV18 and TRBJ1-5, with D possibly being TRBD1 (6 bases). V was cut by 6 bases and J by 10 bases, with 22 bases left in between. Germline loops: CDR1 KGHSH, CDR2 LQKENI. This CDR3 spans 15 amino acids. CDR3 nucleotide sequence: TGTGCCAGCTCCCGCGAACAGGGAGGGGGATCCCCCCAGCATTTT. It translates to CASSREQGGGSPQHF. The entire variable domain, with the rest obtained from reference TRBV18 and TRBJ1-5, is as follows: NAGVMQNPRHLVRRRGQEARLRCSPMKGHSHVYWYRQLPEEGLKFMVYLQKENIIDESGMPKERFSAEFPKEGPSILRIQQVVRGDSAAYFCASSREQGGGSPQHFGDGTRLSIL.

The table lists this clone with a count of one. The chain links TRBV2 to TRBJ2-5; no reliable D call. Germline CDR1 SNHLY, CDR2 FYNNEI. The ends were cut back, 1 base at V and 1 base at J, with 13 bases in the middle. CDR3 length equals 16 residues. CDR3 amino acids: CASSEEGGVLQETQYF. The CDR3 nucleotides are TGTGCCAGCAGTGAAGAAGGCGGAGTCCTCCAAGAGACCCAGTACTTC.

The chain carries TRBV24-1 and TRBJ2-4; D might be TRBD2 (5 bases). V lost 4 bases and J lost 7, with 10 bases in between. Germline values: CDR1 KGHDR, CDR2 SFDVKD. This CDR3 spans 13 amino acids. CDR3 DNA: TGTGCCACCAGTGACGGGAAAGGGAACATTCAGTACTTC. This sequence encodes CATSDGKGNIQYF.

V usage is TRBV24-1 and J usage is TRBJ2-1, with a tentative D call TRBD1 (6 bases). Germline assignment: CDR1 KGHDR and CDR2 SFDVKD. The CDR3 consists of 14 residues. The V gene lost 4 bases and the J gene lost 4 bases, with 10 bases spanning the gap. CDR3 sequence (DNA): TGTGCCACCAGTGACCTGACAGGTTACAATGAGCAGTTCTTC. It encodes CATSDLTGYNEQFF.

The V and J genes are TRBV13 and TRBJ1-1; D is possibly TRBD1 (5 bases). This CDR3 has 15 residues. Germline V gene data show CDR1 as PRHDT and CDR2 as FYEKMQ (reference sequence). V shed 3 bases and J shed 5 bases, with 16 bases lying between them. The CDR3 protein is CASSFFGGGATEAFF. In DNA, the CDR3 is TGTGCCAGCAGCTTTTTCGGGGGTGGGGCAACTGAAGCTTTCTTT. The full variable domain, completed using reference TRBV13 and TRBJ1-1, is AAGVIQSPRHLIKEKRETATLKCYPIPRHDTVYWYQQGPGQDPQFLISFYEKMQSDKGSIPDRFSAQQFSDYHSELNMSSLELGDSALYFCASSFFGGGATEAFFGQGTRLTVV.

Worth noting for this clone: The junction departs from germline at one end; a sequencing error may be responsible. The chain carries TRBV29-1 and TRBJ1-2, with 8 bases that match TRBD1. This CDR3 spans 10 amino acids. Germline assignment: CDR1 SQVTM and CDR2 ANQGSEA. CDR3 residues: CSVALGQVIF. The DNA of the CDR3 is TGCAGCGTTGCTCTGGGACAGGTCATCTTC.

This clone has only a few counts. The CDR3 nucleotides read TGTGCCAGCAGTTACTTACCGGGACAGGGAAACACTGAAGCTTTCTTT. It specifies CASSYLPGQGNTEAFF. The rearrangement links TRBV6-5 to TRBJ1-1; 9 bases align to TRBD1. The CDR3 runs to 16 residues. The V and J ends lost 1 base and 2 bases, in that order; junction bases with no gene match: 5. The germline CDR1 and CDR2 sequences are MNHEY and SVGAGI.

V usage is TRBV14 and J usage is TRBJ2-1; TRBD1 is a possible D gene (5 bases). Germline V CDR1 and CDR2: SGHDN, FVKESK. The germline V and J ends were trimmed by 3 bases and 2 bases, with 8 bases remaining between them. There are 14 residues in the CDR3. CDR3 protein: CASSHRVTYNEQFF. DNA for the CDR3: TGTGCCAGCAGCCACAGGGTTACCTACAATGAGCAGTTCTTC.

This clone turned up a few times. The chain joins TRBV6-2 or TRBV6-3 to TRBJ1-6; D uncertain. V lost 2 bases, J lost 3 bases, and 8 bases lay in between. Germline V gene sequence: CDR1 MNHEY, CDR2 SVGEGT. This CDR3 comprises 15 residues. As DNA, the CDR3 is TGTGCCAGCAGTTACGAGCATAACTATAATTCACCCCTCCACTTT. It is translated as CASSYEHNYNSPLHF.

The chain carries TRBV30 and TRBJ1-6; possible D gene TRBD1, 5 bases. Trimming shortened V by 8 bases and J by 0 bases, and 17 bases separated the two germline ends. This CDR3 has 16 residues. The germline V gene encodes CDR1 GTSNPN and CDR2 SVGIG (reference sequence). CDR3 DNA sequence: TGTGCCGCCCAAGGGGCGGTAAGCTCCTATAATTCACCCCTCCACTTT. Protein: CAAQGAVSSYNSPLHF.

V gene TRBV6-5 combines with J gene TRBJ1-2; 7 bases map to TRBD1. The CDR3 contains 14 residues. The V segment lost 7 bases and the J segment 8 bases; nucleotides outside the gene matches: 13. Germline assignment: CDR1 MNHEY and CDR2 SVGAGI. CDR3 amino acids: CASTSQDRGGGYTF. The CDR3 DNA reads as TGTGCCAGCACCTCCCAGGACAGAGGGGGCGGCTACACCTTC.

This clone was counted once. This sequence joins TRBV6-1 and TRBJ1-1; D gene unclear. Trimming cost V 3 bases and J 9 bases, with 11 bases left between them. Germline values: CDR1 MNHNS, CDR2 SASEGT. CDR3 length: 12 residues. The CDR3 sequence is CASSDGNRKAFF. CDR3 nucleotides: TGTGCCAGCAGTGACGGGAATCGAAAAGCTTTCTTT.

The chain recombines TRBV5-1 with TRBJ1-6, with TRBD1 identical over 7 bases. Germline CDR1 is SGHRS and CDR2 is YFSETQ. Trimming took 5 bases from V and 10 from J; bases not matched to a gene: 12. The CDR3 consists of 15 residues. CDR3 sequence reads: CASRFATGAGSPLHF. In DNA, the CDR3 is TGCGCCAGCAGGTTCGCCACAGGGGCAGGATCACCCCTCCACTTT.

The chain has TRBV4-3 and TRBJ2-7, with D maybe TRBD2 (6 bases). The germline gives CDR1 LGHNA, CDR2 YSLEER. Trimming pared 1 base from V and 6 bases from J, leaving 19 bases between. The CDR3 is made up of 16 amino acids. The CDR3 DNA sequence: TGCGCCAGCAGCCAAGTCACAGGAACGGGACTGGGCGAGCAGTACTTC. Residues: CASSQVTGTGLGEQYF.

V is TRBV5-1 and J is TRBJ1-6, with D tentatively TRBD1 (5 bases). Trimming took 4 bases from V and 7 from J, leaving 12 bases between them. Germline CDR1 is SGHRS and CDR2 is YFSETQ. The CDR3 consists of 14 residues. In DNA form, the CDR3 reads TGCGCCAGCAGCGTTTTGTCAGGGAATTCACCCCTCCACTTT. Its protein is CASSVLSGNSPLHF.

The V call is TRBV5-1, the J call TRBJ2-1, with TRBD1 matching over 7 bases. Trimming took 3 bases from V and 4 from J; bases not matched to a gene: 7. CDR3 length equals 15 residues. Per the germline V gene, CDR1 is SGHRS and CDR2 is YFSETQ. The CDR3 protein is CASSSSGTAYNEQFF. The CDR3 region has the DNA TGCGCCAGCAGCTCGTCCGGGACAGCTTACAATGAGCAGTTCTTC.

V is TRBV6-1 and J is TRBJ1-2, with D maybe TRBD1 (6 bases). Trimming removed 3 bases at V and 8 bases at J, with 16 bases between. Germline V CDR1 and CDR2: MNHNS, SASEGT. There are 14 residues in the CDR3. The CDR3 spells CASSELGHFLGYTF. The CDR3 DNA sequence: TGTGCCAGCAGTGAGTTGGGACACTTTTTGGGCTACACCTTC.

The chain recombines TRBV29-1 with TRBJ2-4, with TRBD1 matching 9 bases. CDR1 is SQVTM and CDR2 is ANQGSEA in the germline V gene. The V segment lost 6 bases and the J segment 1 base; nucleotides outside the gene matches: 4. The CDR3 totals 14 residues. DNA for the CDR3: TGCAGCGTCCTTGGGACAGGGGCCAAAAACATTCAGTACTTC. This translates into CSVLGTGAKNIQYF.

This chain connects TRBV7-3 to TRBJ1-4; D is uncertain. Germline values: CDR1 SGHTA, CDR2 FQGTGA. With 5 bases removed from V and 1 base from J, the gap between germline ends came to 11 bases. This CDR3 is built from 15 residues. The CDR3 DNA sequence: TGTGCCAGCAGCGTCGTGGAGGGAACTAATGAAAAACTGTTTTTT. Translating gives CASSVVEGTNEKLFF.

The chain uses TRBV7-2 and TRBJ2-3, with D possibly TRBD2 on 5 matching bases. Trimming cost V 1 base and J 2 bases, with 10 bases left between them. Germline values: CDR1 SGHTA, CDR2 FQGNSA. The CDR3 spans 15 residues. For the CDR3, the DNA is TGTGCCAGCAGCTTAGGACGGGGAAACACAGATACGCAGTATTTT. This encodes CASSLGRGNTDTQYF. Supplemented by reference TRBV7-2 and TRBJ2-3, the full variable domain reads GAGVSQSPSNKVTEKGKDVELRCDPISGHTALYWYRQSLGQGLEFLIYFQGNSAPDKSGLPSDRFSAERTGGSVSTLTIQRTQQEDSAVYLCASSLGRGNTDTQYFGPGTRLTVL.

This chain links TRBV9 with TRBJ2-3, with D maybe TRBD2 (6 bases). V lost 1 base, J lost 4 bases, and 19 bases lay in between. The germline CDR1 and CDR2 sequences are SGDLS and YYNGEE. This CDR3 has 17 amino acids. CDR3 in amino acids: CASSVSGGAGTADTQYF. The DNA of the CDR3 is TGTGCCAGCAGCGTATCCGGTGGGGCGGGGACGGCAGATACGCAGTATTTT.

This rearrangement joins TRBV21-1 to TRBJ1-4. TRBV21-1 is a pseudogene segment. CDR3 length: 19 residues. The CDR3 reads CASGLRGSLRSRTNEKLFF. CDR3 bases: TGTGCCAGCGGGCTTCGGGGATCCCTGCGTAGCAGGACTAATGAAAAACTGTTTTTT.

The V call is TRBV5-1, the J call TRBJ2-5; 10 bases match TRBD2. CDR3 length: 16 residues. The germline CDR1 and CDR2 sequences are SGHRS and YFSETQ. J lost 1 base, V lost 1 base, and 4 bases had no gene match. CDR3 coding DNA: TGCGCCAGCAGCTTGATCCCTAGCGGGGGCCAAGAGACCCAGTACTTC. The encoded protein is CASSLIPSGGQETQYF. Based on the CDR3 plus reference TRBV5-1 and TRBJ2-5, the full variable domain is KAGVTQTPRYLIKTRGQQVTLSCSPISGHRSVSWYQQTPGQGLQFLFEYFSETQRNKGNFPGRFSGRQFSNSRSEMNVSTLELGDSALYLCASSLIPSGGQETQYFGPGTRLLVL.

This chain connects TRBV7-6 to TRBJ1-3, with 10 bases lining up with TRBD1. The V gene's germline CDR1 is SGHVS and CDR2 FNYEAQ. The junction had 2 bases not matched to a gene; V was cut back by 3 bases and J by 3 bases. The CDR3 covers 15 residues. CDR3 sequence reads: CASSFGTGVGNTIYF. In nucleotides, the CDR3 is TGTGCCAGCAGCTTTGGGACAGGGGTTGGAAACACCATATATTTT.

The chain is built from TRBV28 and TRBJ2-3; possibly TRBD2 for D (5 bases). The germline V and J ends were trimmed by 2 bases and 4 bases, with 16 bases remaining between them. Germline-derived CDR1 and CDR2 are MDHEN and SYDVKM. The CDR3 has 16 residues. The CDR3: CASSLRGAGRADTQYF. The CDR3 region has the DNA TGTGCCAGCAGTTTACGTGGCGCGGGCCGAGCAGATACGCAGTATTTT.

The chain recombines TRBV7-8 with TRBJ2-7; maybe TRBD1 (6 bases). Germline V gene sequence: CDR1 SGHVS, CDR2 FQNEAQ. The CDR3 extends over 14 amino acids. Deletions cut 0 bases from V and 5 bases from J, with 11 bases between. The DNA of the CDR3 is TGTGCCAGCAGCTTAGCAGGGGGAAGCGACGAGCAGTACTTC. Translated: CASSLAGGSDEQYF.

This rearrangement joins TRBV5-4 to TRBJ1-1, with TRBD1 matching over 10 bases. CDR3 length: 16 residues. CDR1 SGHNT and CDR2 YYREEE come from the germline V gene (reference sequence). Trimming removed 0 bases from V and 5 bases from J; junction bases left unmatched: 7. The CDR3 coding sequence is TGTGCCAGCAGCTTGGCCGTGACAGGGGGCTCTACTGAAGCTTTCTTT. Translating it yields CASSLAVTGGSTEAFF.

This clone was counted once. This chain uses TRBV5-4 with TRBJ2-5; 11 bases fit TRBD2. Germline V gene lookup returns CDR1 SGHNT and CDR2 YYREEE (reference sequence). CDR3 length: 16 amino acids. V gave up 3 bases and J gave up 2 bases; unmatched junction bases: 6. The CDR3 spells CASSSRLAGTQETQYF. The CDR3 DNA reads TGTGCCAGCAGCTCGCGACTAGCGGGGACTCAAGAGACCCAGTACTTC.

This clone occurred a few times. The chain couples TRBV7-9 to TRBJ1-6, with 9 bases lining up with TRBD1. Per germline, CDR1 SEHNR and CDR2 FQNEAQ (reference sequence). This CDR3 spans 17 amino acids. The V gene end was trimmed by 4 bases and the J gene end by 7 bases; junction bases not matched to a gene: 11. The CDR3 loop reads CASSSPFPGQGNSPLHF. The CDR3 DNA reads as TGTGCCAGCAGCTCTCCCTTTCCGGGACAGGGAAATTCACCCCTCCACTTT.